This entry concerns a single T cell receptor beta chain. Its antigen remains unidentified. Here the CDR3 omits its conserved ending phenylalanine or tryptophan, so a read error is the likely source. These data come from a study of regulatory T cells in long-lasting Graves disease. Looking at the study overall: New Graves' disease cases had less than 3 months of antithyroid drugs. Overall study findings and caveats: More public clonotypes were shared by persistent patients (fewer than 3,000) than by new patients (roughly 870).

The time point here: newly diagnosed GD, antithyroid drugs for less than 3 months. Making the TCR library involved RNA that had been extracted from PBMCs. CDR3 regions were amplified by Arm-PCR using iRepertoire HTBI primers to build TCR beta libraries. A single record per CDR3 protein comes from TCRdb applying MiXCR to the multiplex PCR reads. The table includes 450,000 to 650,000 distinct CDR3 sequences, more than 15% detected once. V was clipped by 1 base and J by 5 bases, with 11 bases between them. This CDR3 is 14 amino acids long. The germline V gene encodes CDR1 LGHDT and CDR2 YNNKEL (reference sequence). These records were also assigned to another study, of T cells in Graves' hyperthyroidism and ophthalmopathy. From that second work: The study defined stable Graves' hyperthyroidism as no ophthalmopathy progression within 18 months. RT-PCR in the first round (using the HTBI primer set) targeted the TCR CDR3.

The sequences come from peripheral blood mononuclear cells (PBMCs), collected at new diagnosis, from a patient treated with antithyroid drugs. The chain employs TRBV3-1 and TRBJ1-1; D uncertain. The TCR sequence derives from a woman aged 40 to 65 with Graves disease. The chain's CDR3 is CASSQVIGRTEAFL. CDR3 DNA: TGTGCCAGCAGCCAAGTTATAGGCCGAACTGAAGCTTTCCTT.